The 18 T cell receptor beta chains reported below all come from one sample, sequenced in a study of shared clonotypes between healthy human individuals. Sequencing was performed with immunoSEQ multiplex PCR; in TCRdb, only in-frame clones are kept and a portion is missing. Of 190,000 or so clones in the sample, 60% to 75% were seen once. The sequenced sample was memory CD4+ T cells sorted from blood. Stated subset: CD45RA-negative fraction. The source of these receptors is a young man in good health.

The V call is TRBV7-8, the J call TRBJ2-7, with D hard to call. V was cut by 1 base and J by 4 bases, with 11 bases left in between. Per the germline V gene, CDR1 is SGHVS and CDR2 is FQNEAQ. This CDR3 spans 14 amino acids. CDR3 DNA sequence: TGTGCCAGCAGCTTAGAACAACGGGCTTACGAGCAGTACTTC. Its protein is CASSLEQRAYEQYF.

In DNA form, the CDR3 reads TGTGCCAGCAGCTACCGGGACTATGATCCCACAGATACGCAGTATTTT. It translates to CASSYRDYDPTDTQYF. This chain uses TRBV7-4 with TRBJ2-3; the match to TRBD2 covers 7 bases. The CDR3 totals 16 residues. V lost 4 bases to trimming and J lost 2 bases; unmatched junction nucleotides: 9. From germline, CDR1 is SGHVT and CDR2 SQSDAQ.

This chain's CDR3 is CASSPASRLNTEAFF. The CDR3 DNA sequence: TGTGCCAGCAGCCCGGCGTCCAGATTGAACACTGAAGCTTTCTTT. This chain connects TRBV5-4 to TRBJ1-1; no firm D call. Germline CDR1 and CDR2: SGHNT and YYREEE (reference sequence). CDR3 length equals 15 residues. V shed 4 bases and J shed 0 bases, with 13 bases lying between them. Based on the CDR3 plus reference TRBV5-4 and TRBJ1-1, the full variable domain is ETGVTQSPTHLIKTRGQQVTLRCSSQSGHNTVSWYQQALGQGPQFIFQYYREEENGRGNFPPRFSGLQFPNYSSELNVNALELDDSALYLCASSPASRLNTEAFFGQGTRLTVV.

The CDR3 DNA follows: TGTGCCAGCAGTTTAGGACGAGCGGGAGTCAACCACGAGCAGTACTTC. Its translation is CASSLGRAGVNHEQYF. The chain couples TRBV28 to TRBJ2-7, with 8 bases that match TRBD2. There are 16 residues in the CDR3. Germline V gene sequence: CDR1 MDHEN, CDR2 SYDVKM. Trimming took 2 bases from V and 5 from J; bases not matched to a gene: 11.

This clone was recorded a few times. The chain uses TRBV5-6 and TRBJ2-7; 9 bases are a match to TRBD1. Germline V gives CDR1 SGHDT, CDR2 YYEEEE. The CDR3 covers 14 residues. With V trimmed by 4 bases and J by 6 bases, 8 bases remained unmatched. CDR3 coding DNA: TGTGCCAGCAGCAACCGGGACAGGGTTTTCGAGCAGTACTTC. Translation: CASSNRDRVFEQYF.

This clone was counted only a few times. The rearrangement joins TRBV7-2 to TRBJ2-1; D is unresolved. In germline, CDR1 is SGHTA, CDR2 FQGNSA. V was clipped by 1 base and J by 2 bases, with 9 bases between them. This CDR3 has 15 residues. CDR3 in DNA: TGTGCCAGCAGCTTAGGGGCAACCCCCTACAATGAGCAGTTCTTC. Translation: CASSLGATPYNEQFF. The full variable domain, in which reference TRBV7-2 and TRBJ2-1 provide the parts outside the CDR3, is GAGVSQSPSNKVTEKGKDVELRCDPISGHTALYWYRQSLGQGLEFLIYFQGNSAPDKSGLPSDRFSAERTGGSVSTLTIQRTQQEDSAVYLCASSLGATPYNEQFFGPGTRLTVL.

This clone was seen a few times. This rearrangement joins TRBV5-1 to TRBJ2-1; a possible D gene is TRBD2 (6 bases). Trimming stripped 4 bases from V and 9 bases from J, with 11 bases between. The germline gives CDR1 SGHRS, CDR2 YFSETQ. The CDR3 loop spans 12 amino acids. The CDR3 protein is CASSVIGGEQFF. The CDR3 DNA reads as TGCGCCAGCAGCGTTATCGGGGGTGAGCAGTTCTTC. Variable domain in full (rest from reference TRBV5-1 and TRBJ2-1): KAGVTQTPRYLIKTRGQQVTLSCSPISGHRSVSWYQQTPGQGLQFLFEYFSETQRNKGNFPGRFSGRQFSNSRSEMNVSTLELGDSALYLCASSVIGGEQFFGPGTRLTVL.

This clone has only a few counts. This sequence joins TRBV30 and TRBJ1-3; D remains unclear. This CDR3 has 14 residues. Trimming took off 1 base at V and 0 bases at J, with 7 bases between the two ends. Germline V gene lookup returns CDR1 GTSNPN and CDR2 SVGIG (reference sequence). CDR3 in DNA: TGTGCCTGGAGTGCATTACGCTCTGGAAACACCATATATTTT. It translates to CAWSALRSGNTIYF.

The chain recombines TRBV11-3 with TRBJ2-7; the match to TRBD2 covers 9 bases. Germline CDR1 SGHNT, CDR2 YENEEA. This CDR3 is 15 amino acids long. Germline trimming cut 4 bases from V and 0 bases from J; bases unmatched to any gene: 4. In DNA, the CDR3 is TGTGCCAGCAGCTCGACTAGCGGCAGCTCCTACGAGCAGTACTTC. Translating it yields CASSSTSGSSYEQYF.

V gene TRBV5-5 combines with J gene TRBJ2-7; 11 bases map to TRBD2. The J segment lost 7 bases and the V segment lost 4 bases, leaving 13 bases of the junction unmatched. Looked up from germline, CDR1 is SGHKS and CDR2 is YYEKEE (reference sequence). The CDR3 contains 16 residues. The CDR3 sequence: CASSLGTSGPLGEQYF. Written as DNA, the CDR3 is TGTGCCAGCAGCCTGGGGACTAGCGGCCCGCTTGGGGAGCAGTACTTC.

The gene calls are TRBV7-4 and TRBJ1-1; D gene ambiguous. Per the germline V gene, CDR1 is SGHVT and CDR2 is SQSDAQ. This CDR3 spans 15 amino acids. Trimming took off 2 bases at V and 1 base at J, with 11 bases between the two ends. Here the CDR3 DNA reads TGTGCCAGCAGCTTATTGAGGGCGGCGAACACTGAAGCTTTCTTT. Encoded protein: CASSLLRAANTEAFF. Full variable domain (missing parts from reference TRBV7-4 and TRBJ1-1): GAGVSQSPRYKVAKRGRDVALRCDSISGHVTLYWYRQTLGQGSEVLTYSQSDAQRDKSGRPSGRFSAERPERSVSTLKIQRTEQGDSAVYLCASSLLRAANTEAFFGQGTRLTVV.

This rearrangement joins TRBV9 to TRBJ2-7, with TRBD1 identical over 8 bases. This CDR3 is 17 amino acids long. Looked up from germline, CDR1 is SGDLS and CDR2 is YYNGEE. The trim removed 3 bases at V and 0 bases at J, leaving 11 bases unmatched. The CDR3 loop reads CASSGPSGQGYSYEQYF. CDR3 coding DNA: TGTGCCAGCAGCGGACCCAGCGGACAGGGTTACTCCTACGAGCAGTACTTC.

This clone showed up just a few times. The chain couples TRBV7-2 to TRBJ1-2, with a weak D call TRBD1 (5 bases). CDR1 and CDR2 (germline): SGHTA, FQGNSA. This CDR3 is built from 15 residues. Between the trimmed V and J ends, which lost 1 base and 5 bases, there was a span of 14 bases. CDR3 in amino acids: CASSLDRPQRYGYTF. The CDR3 DNA is TGTGCCAGCAGCTTAGACAGGCCCCAAAGATATGGCTACACCTTC.

The rearrangement joins TRBV11-2 to TRBJ2-6, with D possibly TRBD1 on 5 matching bases. V was pared by 6 bases and J by 0 bases, with 12 bases between. From germline, CDR1 is SGHAT and CDR2 FQNNGV. The CDR3 consists of 16 residues. CDR3 in amino acids: CASRGNRISGANVLTF. In DNA, the CDR3 is TGTGCCAGCAGGGGAAACAGGATCTCTGGGGCCAACGTCCTGACTTTC. The whole variable domain, filled in from reference TRBV11-2 and TRBJ2-6, reads EAGVAQSPRYKIIEKRQSVAFWCNPISGHATLYWYQQILGQGPKLLIQFQNNGVVDDSQLPKDRFSAERLKGVDSTLKIQPAKLEDSAVYLCASRGNRISGANVLTFGAGSRLTVL.

The J gene is TRBJ1-2, the V gene TRBV9; 8 nucleotides line up with TRBD1. CDR3 length: 14 residues. Germline V gene data show CDR1 as SGDLS and CDR2 as YYNGEE. V was clipped by 0 bases and J by 6 bases; unmatched bases: 4. As DNA, the CDR3 is TGTGCCAGCAGCGTAGCGACAGGGGTGAATGGCTACACCTTC. It specifies CASSVATGVNGYTF.

This CDR3 reads CASSLVSVTSDTQYF. CDR3 nucleotides: TGCGCCAGCAGCTTGGTTAGCGTTACGTCAGATACGCAGTATTTT. The rearrangement uses TRBV5-1 and TRBJ2-3; the D gene is possibly TRBD2 (5 bases). With 0 bases removed from V and 4 bases from J, the gap between germline ends came to 12 bases. CDR3 length equals 15 residues. Germline-derived CDR1 and CDR2 are SGHRS and YFSETQ.

V usage is TRBV7-2 and J usage is TRBJ2-7, with TRBD1 identical over 7 bases. Germline CDR1 is SGHTA and CDR2 is FQGNSA. V shed 3 bases and J 3 bases; nucleotides not matched to a gene: 2. CDR3 size: 13 residues. CDR3 DNA sequence: TGTGCCAGCAGCTTGGGACAGTACTACGAGCAGTACTTC. It translates to CASSLGQYYEQYF.

This chain links TRBV14 with TRBJ1-2; D uncertain. The CDR3 extends over 13 amino acids. The V end lost 4 bases, the J end lost 2 bases, and 8 bases lay between the germline ends. From germline, CDR1 is SGHDN and CDR2 FVKESK. The CDR3 nucleotides are TGTGCCAGCAGCCCGAAATTAAACTATGGCTACACCTTC. Its protein is CASSPKLNYGYTF.